Shown below are 3 T cell receptor beta chains from a single sample sequenced in a study of blood T cells in healthy people across ages. A second PCR of roughly 7 to 11 cycles used a sample-barcoded 5' primer and a J-beta primer mix. Each CDR3 protein gets one entry after TCRdb re-called the 5' RACE reads with MiXCR. The sample shows more than 1,400,000 distinct CDR3 sequences, about 40% of them seen only once. The sequenced sample was blood. These receptors originate from a woman aged 18-29 years in good health.

The V gene is TRBV13, the J gene TRBJ2-1; tentative D call: TRBD1 (5 bases). Germline V gives CDR1 PRHDT, CDR2 FYEKMQ (reference sequence). With 3 bases removed from V and 9 bases from J, the gap between germline ends came to 18 bases. This CDR3 region has 15 residues. CDR3 DNA sequence: TGTGCCAGCAGCTTCTCAGACTCCAGGGTCGGTGAGCAGTTCTTC. Amino acid sequence: CASSFSDSRVGEQFF.

The chain joins TRBV4-2 to TRBJ2-7; 9 bases are shared with TRBD1. The J call may be in error: the DNA end matches TRBJ2-5 better. Germline V gene data show CDR1 as LGHNA and CDR2 as YNFKEQ. CDR3 length: 17 amino acids. The CDR3 sequence: CASSQGHGQGRKETQYF. CDR3 nucleotide sequence: TGTGCCAGCAGCCAGGGCCACGGACAGGGGCGCAAAGAGACCCAGTACTTC.

The chain employs TRBV10-1 and TRBJ2-1; D possibly corresponds to TRBD1 (5 bases). This CDR3 spans 15 amino acids. Trimming shortened V by 2 bases and J by 1 base, and 9 bases separated the two germline ends. Germline CDR1 reads WNHNN; CDR2 reads SYGVQD (reference sequence). For the CDR3, the DNA is TGCGCCAGCAGTGAGCCAGGGAAGTCCTACAATGAGCAGTTCTTC. Translation: CASSEPGKSYNEQFF.